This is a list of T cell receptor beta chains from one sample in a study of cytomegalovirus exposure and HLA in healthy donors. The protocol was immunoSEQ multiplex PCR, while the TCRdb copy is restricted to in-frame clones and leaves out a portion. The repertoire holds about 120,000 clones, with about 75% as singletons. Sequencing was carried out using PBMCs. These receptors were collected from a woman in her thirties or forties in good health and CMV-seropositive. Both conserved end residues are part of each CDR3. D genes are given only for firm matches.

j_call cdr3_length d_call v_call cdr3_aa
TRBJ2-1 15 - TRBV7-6 CASSLSSGPGHEQFF
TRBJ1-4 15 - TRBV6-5 CASSYSGGRGGKLFF
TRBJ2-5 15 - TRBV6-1 CASSGAGGNQETQYF
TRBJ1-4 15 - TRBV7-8 CASSLGAGSNEKLFF
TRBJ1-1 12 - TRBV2 CASSFFPAEAFF
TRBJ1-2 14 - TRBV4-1 CASSQDPRVGGYTF
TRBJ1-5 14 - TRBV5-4 CASSLGTKNQPQHF
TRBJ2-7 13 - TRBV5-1 CASSWGGGYEQYF
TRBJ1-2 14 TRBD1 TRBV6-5 CASRKTGGAYGYTF
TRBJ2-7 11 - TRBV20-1 CSARLSYEQYF
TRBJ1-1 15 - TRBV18 CASSPSGGIWTEAFF
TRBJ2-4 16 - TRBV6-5 CASSYSDQGTENIQYF
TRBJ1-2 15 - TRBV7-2 CASSLQAGASYGYTF
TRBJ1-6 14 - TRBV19 CASSPGNHNSPLHF
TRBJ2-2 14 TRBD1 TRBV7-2 CASSKDRTAGELFF
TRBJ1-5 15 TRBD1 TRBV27 CASRTWTGGNQPQHF
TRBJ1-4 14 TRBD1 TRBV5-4 CASSRGQLNEKLFF
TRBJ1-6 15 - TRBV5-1 CASSLEGVVGSPLHF
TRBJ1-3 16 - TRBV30 CAWSPRGGPSGNTIYF
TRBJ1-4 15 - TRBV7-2 CASSSYRVEDEKLFF
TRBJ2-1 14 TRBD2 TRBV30 CAWSVTSGTNEQFF
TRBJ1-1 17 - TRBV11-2 CASSAPGRGLMNTEAFF
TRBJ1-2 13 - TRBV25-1 CASSAAGFYGYTF
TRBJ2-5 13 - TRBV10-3 CAISEPLQETQYF
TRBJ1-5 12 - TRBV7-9 CSSSLGSAAQHF
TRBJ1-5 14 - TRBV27 CASSFQGGNQPQHF
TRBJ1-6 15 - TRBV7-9 CASSNLGLPNSPLHF
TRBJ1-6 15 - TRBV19 CASSIYQAINSPLHF
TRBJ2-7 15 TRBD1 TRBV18 CASSPFGQGMNEQYF
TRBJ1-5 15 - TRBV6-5 CASSPQAYSNQPQHF
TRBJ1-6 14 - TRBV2 CASRTGSNNSPLHF
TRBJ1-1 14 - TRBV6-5 CASTPGRAGTEAFF
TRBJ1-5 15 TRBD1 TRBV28 CASSSRGPSNQPQHF
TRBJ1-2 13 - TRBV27 CASSVRGNYGYTF
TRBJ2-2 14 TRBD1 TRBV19 CASNRQGLAGELFF
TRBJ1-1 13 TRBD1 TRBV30 CAWDRGRFGEAFF
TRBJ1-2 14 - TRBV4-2 CASSPYDGSYGYPF
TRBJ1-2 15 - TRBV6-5 CASRLSTTRGYGYTF
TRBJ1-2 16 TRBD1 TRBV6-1 CASSAFRTGGDYGYTF
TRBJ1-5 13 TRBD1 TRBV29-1 CSVGGQSNQPQHF
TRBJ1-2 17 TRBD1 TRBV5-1 CASSLAGGQTFNYGYTF
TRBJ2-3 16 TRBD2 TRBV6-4 CASSEESGGAPDTQYF
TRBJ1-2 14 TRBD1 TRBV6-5 CASIRQGAGYGYTF
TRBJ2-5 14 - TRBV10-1 CASSDRQTQETQYF
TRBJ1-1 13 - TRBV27 CASSFNSGVEAFF
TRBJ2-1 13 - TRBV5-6 CASSSSGYNEQFF
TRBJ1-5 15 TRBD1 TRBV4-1 CASRLGQFSNQPQHF
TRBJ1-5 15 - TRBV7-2 CASSLQSNSNQPQHF
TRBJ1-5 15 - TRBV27 CASSLSGTFNQPQHF
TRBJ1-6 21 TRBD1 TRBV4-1 CASSQLSSGTGASSYNSPLHF
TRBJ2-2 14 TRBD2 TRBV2 CASSKRGDNGELFF
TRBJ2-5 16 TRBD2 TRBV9 CASSVASRGGQETQYF
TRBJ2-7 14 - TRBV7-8 CASSLGASGEPKYF
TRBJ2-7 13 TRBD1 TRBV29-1 CSVVLGTALEQYF